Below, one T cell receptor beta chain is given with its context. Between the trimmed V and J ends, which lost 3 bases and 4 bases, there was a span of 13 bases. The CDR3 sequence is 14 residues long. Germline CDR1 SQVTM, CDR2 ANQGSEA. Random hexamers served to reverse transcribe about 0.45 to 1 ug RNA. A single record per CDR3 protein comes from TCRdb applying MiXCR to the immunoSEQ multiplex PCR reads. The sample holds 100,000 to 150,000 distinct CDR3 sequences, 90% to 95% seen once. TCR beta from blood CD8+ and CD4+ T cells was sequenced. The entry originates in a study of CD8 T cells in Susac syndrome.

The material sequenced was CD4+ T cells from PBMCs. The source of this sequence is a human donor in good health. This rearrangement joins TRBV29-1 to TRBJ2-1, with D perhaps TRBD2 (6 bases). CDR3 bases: TGCAGCGTTGATACGGGGACTGCGTACAATGAGCAGTTCTTC. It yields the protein CSVDTGTAYNEQFF.